This T cell receptor (beta chain) comes out of a study of T cells in Graves' hyperthyroidism and ophthalmopathy. Stable Graves' hyperthyroidism meant no ophthalmopathy progression within 18 months. What was amplified from RNA transcripts were TCR beta CDR3 regions. When the TCR CDR3 underwent first-round RT-PCR, the HTBI primer set was used. Using its own MiXCR run on the multiplex PCR reads, TCRdb lists one record per CDR3 protein. The table lists hundreds of thousands of distinct CDR3 sequences, 40% to 55% of them singletons, with 8.2% in the top ten. With V trimmed by 2 bases and J by 7 bases, 5 bases remained unmatched. The germline V gene has CDR1 MGHRA and CDR2 YSYEKL. The CDR3 totals 14 residues. This clonotype occurred a few times.

The receptor's source is a woman aged 18-30 years with Graves' hyperthyroidism. The sample taken for sequencing was peripheral blood or thyroid tissue (not recorded which). The chain is built from TRBV4-1 and TRBJ1-5; 7 bases line up with TRBD1. The CDR3 DNA reads TGCGCCAGCAGCCAACAGGGGGTTTGGCAGCCCCAGCATTTT. This sequence encodes CASSQQGVWQPQHF.